This T cell receptor beta chain originates from a study of neoadjuvant nivolumab and ipilimumab in lung cancer. The ends were cut back, 5 bases at V and 8 bases at J, with 9 bases in the middle. Looked up from germline, CDR1 is MNHNS and CDR2 is SASEGT. CDR3 size: 11 residues. Profiling relied on immunoSEQ multiplex PCR, and the TCRdb table lists in-frame clones only, not all of them. The table shows under 35,000 clones, with 90% occurring only once. The chain links TRBV6-1 to TRBJ1-2, with D hard to call. This receptor was obtained from an adult with non-small cell lung cancer. This sample comprised peripheral blood, obtained after neoadjuvant nivolumab, alone or with ipilimumab, at or shortly before surgery. This CDR3 reads CASSLRRGYTF. In DNA, the CDR3 is TGTGCCAGCAGTCTCCGAAGGGGCTACACCTTC.